Presented here are 3 T cell receptor beta chains from one specimen sequenced in a study of T cell responses to AZD1222 COVID-19 vaccine. Generated by immunoSEQ multiplex PCR, the TCRdb table keeps only in-frame clones and is missing some. The sample contains under 130,000 clones, 87% of which appear only once. Source: peripheral blood, taken 28 days after the second AZD1222 dose. The receptors stem from an adult who received the AZD1222 COVID-19 vaccine.

This clone was seen a few times. The chain recombines TRBV5-6 with TRBJ2-5; no definite D call. The germline V gene has CDR1 SGHDT and CDR2 YYEEEE. There are 14 residues in the CDR3. Trimming left V 0 bases short and J 5 bases short, with 11 bases between. The CDR3 spells CASSLVAVTETQYF. The CDR3 nucleotides are TGTGCCAGCAGCTTGGTTGCCGTCACGGAGACCCAGTACTTC.

The chain joins TRBV28 to TRBJ1-2, with D perhaps matching TRBD1 (5 bases). CDR3 length: 13 amino acids. Germline V gene data show CDR1 as MDHEN and CDR2 as SYDVKM. V lost 5 bases and J 6 bases, leaving 13 bases between the germline ends. CDR3 bases: TGTGCCAGCAGTACATCAGGGTTTAATGGCTACACCTTC. The encoded protein is CASSTSGFNGYTF.

The CDR3 nucleotides read TGTGCCAGCAGTTACTCCCGGGACAGCTCCTACAATGAGCAGTTCTTC. This gives the protein CASSYSRDSSYNEQFF. The V gene is TRBV6-5, the J gene TRBJ2-1; 7 bases are a match to TRBD1. Germline CDR1 is MNHEY and CDR2 is SVGAGI. The CDR3 loop spans 16 amino acids. J was trimmed by 0 bases and V by 0 bases; bases with no gene match: 2.